Reported below is one TCR beta chain. Its matching antigen is unknown. Some clones are missing from TCRdb's copy, which holds only in-frame ones; the method was immunoSEQ multiplex PCR. The sample has about 75,000 clones; about 78% are singletons. The sample comes from a study of memory CD4+ T cells and cytomegalovirus serostatus. Turning to the study itself: Of the healthy Belgian adults, several were CMV seropositive and about 24 seronegative. Study observations and caveats: Median bootstrapped AUC for CMV status was around 0.95 originally, 0.85 to 0.92 US-trained.

The sort gate was single viable CD3+CD4+CD8-CD45RO+ cells for memory CD4+ T cells. The receptor's source is an adult in good health and CMV-seropositive. The material sequenced was memory CD4+ T cells from blood.

The CDR3 spells CASTTLGENTEAFF. DNA for the CDR3: TGCGCCAGCACCACGCTGGGGGAGAACACTGAAGCTTTCTTT. The genes are TRBV5-1 and TRBJ1-1, with D possibly matching TRBD1 (5 bases). V was shortened by 6 bases and J by 1 base, with 13 bases between the two germline ends. Germline V lookup: CDR1 SGHRS, CDR2 YFSETQ. This CDR3 comprises 14 residues. Based on the CDR3 plus reference TRBV5-1 and TRBJ1-1, the full variable domain is KAGVTQTPRYLIKTRGQQVTLSCSPISGHRSVSWYQQTPGQGLQFLFEYFSETQRNKGNFPGRFSGRQFSNSRSEMNVSTLELGDSALYLCASTTLGENTEAFFGQGTRLTVV.